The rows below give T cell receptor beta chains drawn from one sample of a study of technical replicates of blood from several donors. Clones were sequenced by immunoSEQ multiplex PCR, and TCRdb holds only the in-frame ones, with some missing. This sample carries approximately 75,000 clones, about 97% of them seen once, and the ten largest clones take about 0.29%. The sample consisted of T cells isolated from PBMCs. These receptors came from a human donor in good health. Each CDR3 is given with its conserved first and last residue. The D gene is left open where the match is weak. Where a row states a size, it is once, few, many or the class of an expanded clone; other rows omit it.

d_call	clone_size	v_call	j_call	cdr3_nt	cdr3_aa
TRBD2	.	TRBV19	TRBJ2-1	TGTGCCAGTACCCCGACTAGCGGGAGGATGAATGAGCAGTTCTTC	CASTPTSGRMNEQFF
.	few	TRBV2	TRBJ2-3	TGTGCCAGCAGTGACGGTCCAGGGGTCTACACAGATACGCAGTATTTT	CASSDGPGVYTDTQYF
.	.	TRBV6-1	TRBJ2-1	TGTGCCAGCAGTGAACTGGGAAGGGGCTCCTACAATGAGCAGTTCTTC	CASSELGRGSYNEQFF
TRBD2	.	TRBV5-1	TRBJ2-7	TGCGCCAGCAGCTTGGGTAGCGGGAGGGACGAGCAGTACTTC	CASSLGSGRDEQYF
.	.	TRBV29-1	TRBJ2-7	TGCAGCGCTGAGCAGGACAACTCCTACGAGCAGTACTTC	CSAEQDNSYEQYF
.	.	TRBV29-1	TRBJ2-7	TGCAGCGTTGGTCGCTCGGGGGATCGCGAGCAGTACTTC	CSVGRSGDREQYF
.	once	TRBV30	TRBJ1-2	TGTGCCTGGAGTCGTTCAAAATTCGGGGGGGTTGGCTATGGCTACACCTTC	CAWSRSKFGGVGYGYTF
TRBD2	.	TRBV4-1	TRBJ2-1	TGCGCCAGCAGCCAAGATCGGCTAGCGGGAGGGAATGAGCAGTTCTTC	CASSQDRLAGGNEQFF
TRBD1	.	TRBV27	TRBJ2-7	TGTGCCACGGCACAGGGGGTGGGCTACGAGCAGTACTTC	CATAQGVGYEQYF
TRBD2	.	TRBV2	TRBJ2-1	TGTGCCAGCAGTGACCAGGGGACTAGCCGCTACAATGAGCAGTTCTTC	CASSDQGTSRYNEQFF
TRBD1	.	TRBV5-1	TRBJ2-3	TGCGCCTACCGGGACAGCCACACAGATACGCAGTATTTT	CAYRDSHTDTQYF
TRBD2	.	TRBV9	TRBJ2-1	TGTGCCAGCAGCGCCCCAGCGGGAAACTCCTACAATGAGCAGTTCTTC	CASSAPAGNSYNEQFF
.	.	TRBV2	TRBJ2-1	TGTGCCAGCACTTTACTAGCTTCCTCCTACAATGAGCAGTTCTTC	CASTLLASSYNEQFF
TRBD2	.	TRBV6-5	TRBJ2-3	TGTGCCAGCGCCTTAGCGGGAGATGGAGATACGCAGTATTTT	CASALAGDGDTQYF
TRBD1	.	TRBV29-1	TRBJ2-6	TGCAGCGCCACCGAGACAGGACAGGCTGGGGCCAACGTCCTGACTTTC	CSATETGQAGANVLTF
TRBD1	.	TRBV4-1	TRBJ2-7	TGCGCCAGCAGCCAAAGCCGGGACAGAAGTTCCTACGAGCAGTACTTC	CASSQSRDRSSYEQYF
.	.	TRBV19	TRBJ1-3	TGTGCCAGCGCCAACAGGGCCGTCTCTGGAAACACCATATATTTT	CASANRAVSGNTIYF
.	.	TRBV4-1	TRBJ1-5	TGCGCCAGCAGCCCTCACGCGGGGGAACCTAGTAATCAGCCCCAGCATTTT	CASSPHAGEPSNQPQHF
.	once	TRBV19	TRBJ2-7	TGTGCCAGTAGTATGGGAGGACCACCCTACTACGAGCAGTACTTC	CASSMGGPPYYEQYF
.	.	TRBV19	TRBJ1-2	TGTGCCAGTACTTTCGAGGGTGGCTACACCTTC	CASTFEGGYTF
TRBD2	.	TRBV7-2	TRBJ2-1	TGTGCCAGCAGCCGAAGCGGGAGCCACAATGAGCAGTTCTTC	CASSRSGSHNEQFF
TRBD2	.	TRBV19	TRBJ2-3	TGTGCCAGTACCTCTAGCGGGAACACAGATACGCAGTATTTT	CASTSSGNTDTQYF
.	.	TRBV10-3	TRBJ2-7	TGTGCCATCAGTGAGACCGACTGGCCCTCAACCTACGAGCAGTACTTC	CAISETDWPSTYEQYF
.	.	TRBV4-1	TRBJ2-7	TGCGCCAGCAGCCAAGAGGGACTTGGCTACGAGCAGTACTTC	CASSQEGLGYEQYF
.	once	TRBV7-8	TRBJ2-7	TGTGCCAGCAGCTTAAGACTATCCACCTACGAGCAGTACTTC	CASSLRLSTYEQYF
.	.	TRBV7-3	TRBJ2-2	TGTGCCAGCAGCTTTTCCCTAGACCGGAACACCGGGGAGCTGTTTTTT	CASSFSLDRNTGELFF
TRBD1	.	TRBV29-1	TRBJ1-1	TGCAGCGTTGGGGACAGGGTTACTGAAGCTTTCTTT	CSVGDRVTEAFF
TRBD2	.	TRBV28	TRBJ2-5	TGTGCCAGCAGTCAGGGACTAGGGGCCCAGTACTTC	CASSQGLGAQYF
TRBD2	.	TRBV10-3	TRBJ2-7	TGTGCCACGTTAGCGGGAGAGGGAGAGCAGTACTTC	CATLAGEGEQYF
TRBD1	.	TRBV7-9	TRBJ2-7	TGTGCCAGCAGCCCTTGGCGGACAGGGTGGGACGAGCAGTACTTC	CASSPWRTGWDEQYF
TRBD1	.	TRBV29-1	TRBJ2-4	TGCAGCGTTGAAGATTTGGACAGGGGGCTTGCCAAAAACATTCAGTACTTC	CSVEDLDRGLAKNIQYF
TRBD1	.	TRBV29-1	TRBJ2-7	TGCAGCGCAAGACAGGGGGTTACCTACGAGCAGTACTTC	CSARQGVTYEQYF
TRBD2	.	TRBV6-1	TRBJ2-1	TGTGCCAGCAGTGGCGAGACTAGCGGGAGCTACAATGAGCAGTTCTTC	CASSGETSGSYNEQFF
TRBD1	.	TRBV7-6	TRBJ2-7	TGTGCCAGCAGTATGACGCTCGGGACAGGGTACGAGCAGTACTTC	CASSMTLGTGYEQYF
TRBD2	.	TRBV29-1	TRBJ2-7	TGCAGCGTTAAAACTAGCGGATTCTCCTACGAGCAGTACTTC	CSVKTSGFSYEQYF
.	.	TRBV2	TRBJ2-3	TGTGCCAGCAGGGGGATTATGGACATCACAGATACGCAGTATTTT	CASRGIMDITDTQYF
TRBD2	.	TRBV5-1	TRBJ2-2	TGCGCCAGCAGCAGGGGACTAGCGGGAGGGCGAACCGGGGAGCTGTTTTTT	CASSRGLAGGRTGELFF
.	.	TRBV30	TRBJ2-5	TGTGCCTGGAGCGGCCGAACAGGGTTAGTGGAGACCCAGTACTTC	CAWSGRTGLVETQYF
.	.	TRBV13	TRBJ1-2	TGTGCCAGCAGCTTTCCCGGGGGGGGCGGAAACTATGGCTACACCTTC	CASSFPGGGGNYGYTF
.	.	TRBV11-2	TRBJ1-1	TGTGCCAGCAGCCCCGGGACACTAATGGGGGACACTGAAGCTTTCTTT	CASSPGTLMGDTEAFF
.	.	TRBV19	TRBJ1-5	TGTGCCAGTAGTCTGCTAAATCAGCCCCAGCATTTT	CASSLLNQPQHF
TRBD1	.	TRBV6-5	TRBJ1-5	TGTGCCAGCAGAAGGGACAGGGGATTCAATCAGCCCCAGCATTTT	CASRRDRGFNQPQHF
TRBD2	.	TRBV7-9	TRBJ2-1	TGTGCCAGCTACAGAGCGGGAGATGTAAATGAGCAGTTCTTC	CASYRAGDVNEQFF
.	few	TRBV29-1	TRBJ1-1	TGCAGCGTTGAAGTTCAGAGGGCTGAAGCTTTCTTT	CSVEVQRAEAFF
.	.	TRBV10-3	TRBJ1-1	TGTGCCATCAGTGAGTCGAAAGTGGCATTGGTCACTGAAGCTTTCTTT	CAISESKVALVTEAFF
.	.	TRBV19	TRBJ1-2	TGTGCCAGTAGCCAAGGGGCAGGAGGGGACTATGGCTACACCTTC	CASSQGAGGDYGYTF
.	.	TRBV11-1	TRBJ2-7	TGTGCCAGCAGCCAAGCTAACGAGCAGTACTTC	CASSQANEQYF
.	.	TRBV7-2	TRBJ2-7	TGTGCCAGCAGCTTAGGCGGCAGGGTAAGGGAGCAGTACTTC	CASSLGGRVREQYF
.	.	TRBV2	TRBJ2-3	TGTGCCAGCAGTGATGAGTCTGCTAGCACAGATACGCAGTATTTT	CASSDESASTDTQYF
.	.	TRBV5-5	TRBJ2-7	TGTGCCAGCAGCTATGGCAATGTGCCGGGATTGTTCTACGAGCAGTACTTC	CASSYGNVPGLFYEQYF
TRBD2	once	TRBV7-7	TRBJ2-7	TGTGCCAGCAGCGGAGGGACTAGCGGGAAGCAGTACTTC	CASSGGTSGKQYF
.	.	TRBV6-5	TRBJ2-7	TGTGCCAGCACCCCCTCAGGGGCCCCTCTACGCGAGCAGTACTTC	CASTPSGAPLREQYF
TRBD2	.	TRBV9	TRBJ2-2	TGTGCCAGCAGCTACGGACTAGCGGGAGGGCCTCGCACCGGGGAGCTGTTTTTT	CASSYGLAGGPRTGELFF
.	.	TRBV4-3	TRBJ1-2	TGCGCCAGCAGCCAAGGCCTGACCTCAGGGAACTATGGCTACACCTTC	CASSQGLTSGNYGYTF
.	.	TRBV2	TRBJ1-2	TGTGCCAGCAGTGTATCCGGGAGTGGCGGCTACACCTTC	CASSVSGSGGYTF